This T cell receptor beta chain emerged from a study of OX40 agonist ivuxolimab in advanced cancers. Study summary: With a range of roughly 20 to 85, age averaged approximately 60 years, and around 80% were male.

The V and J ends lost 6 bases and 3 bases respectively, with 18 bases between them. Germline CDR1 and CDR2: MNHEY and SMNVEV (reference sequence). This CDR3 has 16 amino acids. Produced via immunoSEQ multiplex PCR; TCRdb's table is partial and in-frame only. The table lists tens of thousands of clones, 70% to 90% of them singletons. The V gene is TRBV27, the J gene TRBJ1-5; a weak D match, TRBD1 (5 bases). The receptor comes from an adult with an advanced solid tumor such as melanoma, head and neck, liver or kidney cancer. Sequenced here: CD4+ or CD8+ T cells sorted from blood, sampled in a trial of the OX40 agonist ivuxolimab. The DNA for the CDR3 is TGTGCCAGCAGCTTAGGGGCCGGGACCAACAATCAGCCCCAGCATTTT. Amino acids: CASSLGAGTNNQPQHF.